Below are 21 T cell receptor beta chains sequenced from a single sample in a study of neoadjuvant nivolumab and ipilimumab in lung cancer. Using immunoSEQ multiplex PCR, the repertoire was profiled, and TCRdb retains in-frame clones only, with some absent. The sample shows 15,000 to 20,000 clones, 65% to 85% of them seen only once. Sequences were derived from tumor tissue, sampled after neoadjuvant nivolumab, alone or with ipilimumab, at or shortly before surgery. The receptor source for this set is an adult with non-small cell lung cancer.

This chain connects TRBV5-6 to TRBJ2-4; D is undetermined. The V gene lost 0 bases and the J gene lost 8 bases, with 12 bases spanning the gap. Germline V CDR1 and CDR2: SGHDT, YYEEEE. This CDR3 is 14 amino acids long. CDR3 sequence reads: CASSLGQIRDIQYF. The CDR3 DNA is TGTGCCAGCAGCTTGGGCCAAATTCGGGACATTCAGTACTTC.

The V gene is TRBV10-2, the J gene TRBJ2-5, with 12 nucleotides matching TRBD2. Germline V CDR1 and CDR2: WSHSY, SAAADI. This CDR3 has 17 residues. Trimming took 2 bases from V and 4 from J; bases not matched to a gene: 8. The CDR3 DNA reads as TGCGCCAGCAGTGAGACGTCTAGCGGGGGGGCTGGAGAGACCCAGTACTTC. Protein sequence: CASSETSSGGAGETQYF.

The V gene is TRBV5-1, the J gene TRBJ2-7; possible D gene TRBD1, 6 bases. The CDR3 is 14 amino acids. Trimming left V 1 base short and J 3 bases short, with 11 bases between. Germline CDR1 and CDR2: SGHRS and YFSETQ. The CDR3 protein is CASSLTGFNYEQYF. CDR3 sequence (DNA): TGCGCCAGCAGCTTGACAGGGTTCAACTACGAGCAGTACTTC.

This clone was found a few times. The chain joins TRBV6-5 to TRBJ1-1; D unclear. CDR1 is MNHEY, CDR2 SVGAGI, per germline. The CDR3 covers 14 residues. The V gene lost 4 bases and the J gene lost 0 bases, with 9 bases spanning the gap. The CDR3 sequence: CASSSGRMNTEAFF. CDR3 DNA: TGTGCCAGCAGTTCCGGACGGATGAACACTGAAGCTTTCTTT.

The table lists this clone with a count of one. V and J are TRBV5-5 and TRBJ1-2; D perhaps matches TRBD1 (6 bases). Germline lookup yields CDR1 SGHKS and CDR2 YYEKEE (reference sequence). V gave up 3 bases and J gave up 4 bases, with 16 bases separating them. The CDR3 length is 15 residues. CDR3 DNA: TGTGCCAGCAGCTCCCAGGACAGCCCTCTCTATGGCTACACCTTC. It translates to CASSSQDSPLYGYTF.

This chain links TRBV6-6 with TRBJ2-1, with TRBD2 matching over 7 bases. CDR3 length equals 11 residues. The trim removed 6 bases at V and 14 bases at J, leaving 7 bases unmatched. The V gene's germline CDR1 is MNHNY and CDR2 SVGAGI (reference sequence). The CDR3: CASRLGGDEFF. The CDR3, as DNA: TGTGCCAGCAGGCTGGGAGGGGACGAGTTCTTC.

The genes are TRBV19 and TRBJ1-1; TRBD1 aligns across 7 bases. This CDR3 is 16 amino acids long. CDR1 is LNHDA and CDR2 is SQIVND in the germline V gene (reference sequence). Trimming cost V 10 bases and J 3 bases; bases outside gene matches: 17. The CDR3 DNA reads as TGTGCCACCGCCCGATCCCCCGGGACAGCCCACACTGAAGCTTTCTTT. Amino acid sequence: CATARSPGTAHTEAFF.

The chain links TRBV11-2 to TRBJ1-2; D is undetermined. This CDR3 is built from 14 residues. The germline V gene has CDR1 SGHAT and CDR2 FQNNGV. The germline V and J ends were trimmed by 3 bases and 0 bases, with 8 bases remaining between them. This CDR3 is CASSFDSPNYGYTF. As DNA, the CDR3 is TGTGCCAGCAGCTTCGACTCACCTAACTATGGCTACACCTTC.

This chain uses TRBV20-1 with TRBJ2-1; 16 bases are a match to TRBD2. CDR3 length: 11 residues. V lost 6 bases to trimming and J lost 15 bases; unmatched junction nucleotides: 2. Germline V CDR1 and CDR2: DFQATT, SNEGSKA (reference sequence). The CDR3 sequence is CSAGTSGGAFF. CDR3 sequence (DNA): TGCAGTGCGGGGACTAGCGGGGGGGCGTTCTTC.

The gene calls are TRBV19 and TRBJ2-7; 8 bases map to TRBD1. Unmatched junction bases numbered 10, after V lost 6 bases and J lost 3 bases. CDR3 length: 15 amino acids. Germline CDR1 reads LNHDA; CDR2 reads SQIVND (reference sequence). CDR3 DNA sequence: TGTGCCAGTAGCCTCTCTCCGACAGGGGACTACGAGCAGTACTTC. This gives the protein CASSLSPTGDYEQYF.

The sample holds one count of this clone. The chain joins TRBV6-5 to TRBJ2-7; TRBD1 matches 9 bases. Germline loops: CDR1 MNHEY, CDR2 SVGAGI. The ends lost 0 bases at V and 2 bases at J; junction bases unmatched: 5. The CDR3 contains 16 residues. CDR3 loop: CASSYSLGQGTYEQYF. The DNA of the CDR3 is TGTGCCAGCAGTTACTCCCTGGGACAGGGAACCTACGAGCAGTACTTC.

The V and J genes are TRBV30 and TRBJ1-2, with unresolved D. V was cut by 2 bases and J by 5 bases, with 15 bases left in between. The germline CDR1 and CDR2 sequences are GTSNPN and SVGIG (reference sequence). The CDR3 extends over 14 amino acids. CDR3 DNA sequence: TGTGCCTGGAGTACCACTGCAGGAATGTATGGCTACACCTTC. As protein: CAWSTTAGMYGYTF.

This chain uses TRBV7-2 with TRBJ2-3, with D possibly TRBD2 on 6 matching bases. Germline lookup yields CDR1 SGHTA and CDR2 FQGNSA. This CDR3 is 14 amino acids long. V shed 7 bases and J shed 1 base, with 12 bases lying between them. CDR3 sequence reads: CASTAGRGTDTQYF. The CDR3 nucleotides are TGTGCCAGCACGGCGGGGCGGGGCACAGATACGCAGTATTTT.

This CDR3 reads CASSPRLAGGRRTGELFF. Written as DNA, the CDR3 is TGTGCCAGCTCACCAAGACTAGCGGGGGGCCGGAGGACCGGGGAGCTGTTTTTT. The chain is built from TRBV18 and TRBJ2-2, with TRBD2 identical over 13 bases. The CDR3 length is 18 residues. Germline assignment: CDR1 KGHSH and CDR2 LQKENI. V lost 2 bases and J lost 5; bases outside the gene matches: 8.

The rearrangement joins TRBV16 to TRBJ2-3, with D uncertain. Germline CDR1 reads KGHSY; CDR2 reads FQNENV. The CDR3 spans 11 residues. The V and J ends lost 2 bases and 3 bases respectively, with 0 bases between them. CDR3 sequence (DNA): TGTGCCAGCAGCCAAACAGATACGCAGTATTTT. Its translation is CASSQTDTQYF.

V and J are TRBV5-1 and TRBJ2-7, with D perhaps given as TRBD1 or TRBD2 (5 bases each). Germline V CDR1 and CDR2: SGHRS, YFSETQ. This CDR3 contains 13 residues. Trimming shortened V by 1 base and J by 3 bases, and 8 bases separated the two germline ends. CDR3 coding DNA: TGCGCCAGCAGCTTGTTGGGGGACTACGAGCAGTACTTC. It is translated as CASSLLGDYEQYF.

The J gene is TRBJ1-4, the V gene TRBV25-1; D not certain. This CDR3 region has 15 residues. Germline V gene lookup returns CDR1 MGHDK and CDR2 SYGVNS. V lost 4 bases and J lost 0, with 9 bases in between. CDR3 region: CASSGAFATNEKLFF. The CDR3 DNA reads TGTGCCAGCAGTGGGGCCTTTGCAACTAATGAAAAACTGTTTTTT.

The chain joins TRBV11-3 to TRBJ2-3, with D tentatively TRBD2 (6 bases). The CDR3 sequence is 13 residues long. Between the trimmed V and J ends, which lost 5 bases and 4 bases, there was a span of 10 bases. Looked up from germline, CDR1 is SGHNT and CDR2 is YENEEA. The DNA for the CDR3 is TGTGCCAGCAGCGCGGGACCCCCAGATACGCAGTATTTT. The encoded protein is CASSAGPPDTQYF.

This chain links TRBV7-9 with TRBJ1-1; the D is unclear. Germline V gene lookup returns CDR1 SEHNR and CDR2 FQNEAQ (reference sequence). The CDR3 is made up of 16 amino acids. V lost 3 bases and J 0 bases, leaving 14 bases between the germline ends. Here the CDR3 reads CASSFRREEVNTEAFF. The CDR3 coding sequence is TGTGCCAGCAGCTTCCGCCGGGAGGAAGTGAACACTGAAGCTTTCTTT.

The chain carries TRBV11-2 and TRBJ2-3; tentative D call: TRBD2 (6 bases). CDR1 and CDR2 (germline): SGHAT, FQNNGV. The V gene lost 6 bases and the J gene lost 7 bases, with 17 bases spanning the gap. The CDR3 loop spans 14 amino acids. CDR3 nucleotide sequence: TGTGCCAGCAGTTCTCAACTAGGGACTTATACGCAGTATTTT. It specifies CASSSQLGTYTQYF. Together with reference TRBV11-2 and TRBJ2-3, the CDR3 gives the full variable domain: EAGVAQSPRYKIIEKRQSVAFWCNPISGHATLYWYQQILGQGPKLLIQFQNNGVVDDSQLPKDRFSAERLKGVDSTLKIQPAKLEDSAVYLCASSSQLGTYTQYFGPGTRLTVL.

The chain recombines TRBV9 with TRBJ2-5; 8 nucleotides align to TRBD1. V lost 8 bases and J lost 1; bases outside the gene matches: 16. The germline CDR1 and CDR2 sequences are SGDLS and YYNGEE. This CDR3 region has 17 residues. The CDR3 bases are TGTGCCAGTCCGAGGTCCAGGGGGCGGCGGACCCAAGAGACCCAGTACTTC. Amino acids: CASPRSRGRRTQETQYF.